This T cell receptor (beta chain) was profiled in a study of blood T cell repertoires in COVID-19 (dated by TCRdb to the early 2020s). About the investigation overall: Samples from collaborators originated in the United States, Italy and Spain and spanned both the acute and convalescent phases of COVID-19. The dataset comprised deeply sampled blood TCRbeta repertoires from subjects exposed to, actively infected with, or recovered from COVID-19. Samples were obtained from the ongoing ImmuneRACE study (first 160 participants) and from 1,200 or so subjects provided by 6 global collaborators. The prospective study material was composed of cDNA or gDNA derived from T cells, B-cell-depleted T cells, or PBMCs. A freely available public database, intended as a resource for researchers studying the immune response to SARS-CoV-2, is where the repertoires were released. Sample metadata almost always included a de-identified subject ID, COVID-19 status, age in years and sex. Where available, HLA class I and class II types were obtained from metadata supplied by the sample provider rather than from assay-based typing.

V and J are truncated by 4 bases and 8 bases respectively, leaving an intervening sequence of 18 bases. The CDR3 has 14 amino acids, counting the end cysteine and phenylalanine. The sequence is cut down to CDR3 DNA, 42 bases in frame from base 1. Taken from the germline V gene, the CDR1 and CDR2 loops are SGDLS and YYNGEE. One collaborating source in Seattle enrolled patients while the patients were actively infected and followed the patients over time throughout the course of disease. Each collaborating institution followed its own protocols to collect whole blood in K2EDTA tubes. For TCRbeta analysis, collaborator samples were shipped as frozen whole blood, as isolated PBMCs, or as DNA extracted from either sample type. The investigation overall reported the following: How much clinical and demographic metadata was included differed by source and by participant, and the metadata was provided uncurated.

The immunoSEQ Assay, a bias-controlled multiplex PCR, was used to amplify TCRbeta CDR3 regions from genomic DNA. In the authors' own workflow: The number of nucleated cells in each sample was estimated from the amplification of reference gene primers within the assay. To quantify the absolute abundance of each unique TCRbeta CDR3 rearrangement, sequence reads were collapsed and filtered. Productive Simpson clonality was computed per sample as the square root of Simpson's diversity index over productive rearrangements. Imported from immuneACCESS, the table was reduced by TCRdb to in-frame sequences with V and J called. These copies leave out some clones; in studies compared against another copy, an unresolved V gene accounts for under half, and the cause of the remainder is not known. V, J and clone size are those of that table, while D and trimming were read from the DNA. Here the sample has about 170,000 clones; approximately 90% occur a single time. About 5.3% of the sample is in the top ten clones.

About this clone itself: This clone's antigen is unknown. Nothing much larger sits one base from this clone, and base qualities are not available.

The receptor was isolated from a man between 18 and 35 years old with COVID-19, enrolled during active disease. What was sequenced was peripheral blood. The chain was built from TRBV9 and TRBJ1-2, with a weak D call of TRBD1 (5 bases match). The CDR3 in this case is CASSRGSEVLGYTF. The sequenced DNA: TGTGCCAGCAGCAGGGGCAGTGAGGTGTTAGGCTACACCTTC.